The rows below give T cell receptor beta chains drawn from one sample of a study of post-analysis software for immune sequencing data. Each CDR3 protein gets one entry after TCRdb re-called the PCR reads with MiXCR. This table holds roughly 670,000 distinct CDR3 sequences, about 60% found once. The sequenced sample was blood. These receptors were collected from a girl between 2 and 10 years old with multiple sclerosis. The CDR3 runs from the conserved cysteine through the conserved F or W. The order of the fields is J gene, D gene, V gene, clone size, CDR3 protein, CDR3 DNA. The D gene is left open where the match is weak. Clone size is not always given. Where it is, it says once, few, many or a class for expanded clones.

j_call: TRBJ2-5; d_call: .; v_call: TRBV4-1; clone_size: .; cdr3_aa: CASSFGPLETQYF; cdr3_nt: TGCGCCAGCAGCTTCGGACCGTTAGAGACCCAGTACTTC
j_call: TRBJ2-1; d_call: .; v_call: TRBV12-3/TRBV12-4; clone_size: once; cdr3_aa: CARTIPSGGSYNEQFF; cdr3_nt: TGTGCCAGAACAATCCCCTCAGGAGGATCCTACAATGAGCAGTTCTTC
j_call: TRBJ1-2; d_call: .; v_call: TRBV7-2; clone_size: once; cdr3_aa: CASRDTFFSYGYTF; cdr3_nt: TGTGCCAGCCGGGACACCTTCTTCTCCTATGGCTACACCTTC
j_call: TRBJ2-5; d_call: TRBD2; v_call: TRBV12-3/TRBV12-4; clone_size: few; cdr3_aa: CASSFGRGQETQYF; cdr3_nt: TGTGCCAGCAGTTTTGGGCGGGGGCAAGAGACCCAGTACTTC
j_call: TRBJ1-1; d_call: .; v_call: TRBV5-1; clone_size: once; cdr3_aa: CASSLAGTRMAFF; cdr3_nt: TGCGCCAGCAGCTTGGCCGGCACAAGGATGGCTTTCTTT
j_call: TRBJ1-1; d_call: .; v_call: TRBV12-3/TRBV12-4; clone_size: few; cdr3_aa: CASSFGNTEAFF; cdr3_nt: TGCGCCAGCAGCTTTGGAAACACTGAAGCTTTCTTT
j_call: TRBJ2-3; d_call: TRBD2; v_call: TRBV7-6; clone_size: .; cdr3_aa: CASSSSGGNLWDTQYF; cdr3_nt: TGTGCCAGCAGCTCCTCGGGGGGGAATCTGTGGGATACGCAGTATTTT
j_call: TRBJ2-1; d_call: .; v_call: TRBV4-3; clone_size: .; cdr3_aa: CASSQAFSSYNEQFF; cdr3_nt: TGCGCCAGCAGCCAAGCTTTCAGCTCCTACAATGAGCAGTTCTTC
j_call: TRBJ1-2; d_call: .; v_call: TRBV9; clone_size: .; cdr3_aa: CASSVGEGPGYGYTF; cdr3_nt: TGTGCCAGCAGCGTAGGTGAGGGGCCGGGGTATGGCTACACCTTC
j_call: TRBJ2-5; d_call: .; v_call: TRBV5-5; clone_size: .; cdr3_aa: CASSTVGWVQETQYF; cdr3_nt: TGTGCCAGCAGCACAGTGGGATGGGTCCAAGAGACCCAGTACTTC
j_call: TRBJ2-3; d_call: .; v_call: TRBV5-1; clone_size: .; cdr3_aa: CASSLVAERTDTQYF; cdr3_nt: TGCGCCAGCAGCTTGGTAGCGGAGCGCACAGATACGCAGTATTTT
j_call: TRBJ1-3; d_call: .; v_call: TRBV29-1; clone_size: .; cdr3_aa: CSVDTGVSGNTIYF; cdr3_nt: TGCAGCGTTGATACAGGCGTCTCTGGAAACACCATATATTTT
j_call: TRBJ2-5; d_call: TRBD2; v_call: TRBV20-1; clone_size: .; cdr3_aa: CSGISTSGGVETQYF; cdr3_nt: TGCAGTGGGATTTCGACTAGCGGGGGAGTAGAGACCCAGTACTTC
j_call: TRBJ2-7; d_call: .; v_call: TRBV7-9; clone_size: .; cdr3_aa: CASSQKVYEQYF; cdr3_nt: TGTGCCAGCAGCCAGAAGGTCTACGAGCAGTACTTC
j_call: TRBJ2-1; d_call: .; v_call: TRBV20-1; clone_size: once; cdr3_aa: CSARTGGAEFNEQFF; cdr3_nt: TGCAGTGCTAGAACTGGGGGGGCCGAATTCAATGAGCAGTTCTTC
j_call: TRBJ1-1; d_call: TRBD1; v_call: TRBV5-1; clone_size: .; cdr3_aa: CASSSVGWDRAFF; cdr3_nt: TGCGCCAGCAGCTCGGTCGGGTGGGACAGAGCTTTCTTT
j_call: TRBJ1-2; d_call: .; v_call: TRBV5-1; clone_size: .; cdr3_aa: CASGSGQAAGSYTF; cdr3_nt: TGCGCCAGCGGGTCGGGGCAGGCAGCTGGAAGCTACACCTTC
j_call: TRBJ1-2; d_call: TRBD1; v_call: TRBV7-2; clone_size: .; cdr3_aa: CASTPTGAYQKGYTF; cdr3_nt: TGTGCCAGCACCCCGACAGGGGCCTACCAAAAGGGCTACACCTTC
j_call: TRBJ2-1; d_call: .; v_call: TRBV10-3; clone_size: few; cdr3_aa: CAISGSGTVDNEQFF; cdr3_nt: TGTGCCATCAGTGGGAGCGGTACGGTGGACAATGAGCAGTTCTTC
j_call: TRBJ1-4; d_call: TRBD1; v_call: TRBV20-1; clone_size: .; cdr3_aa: CSASLDRGAEKLFF; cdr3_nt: TGCAGTGCTAGTCTCGACAGGGGAGCAGAAAAACTGTTTTTT
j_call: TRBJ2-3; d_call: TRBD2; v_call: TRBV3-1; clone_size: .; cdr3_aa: CASSQDRLAAADTQYF; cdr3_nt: TGTGCCAGCAGCCAAGATCGCCTAGCGGCGGCAGATACGCAGTATTTT
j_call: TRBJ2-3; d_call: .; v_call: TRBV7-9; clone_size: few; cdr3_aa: CASSPLYPTDTQYF; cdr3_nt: TGTGCCAGCAGCCCACTGTATCCCACAGATACGCAGTATTTT
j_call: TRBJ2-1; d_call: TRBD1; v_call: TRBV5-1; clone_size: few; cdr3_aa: CASSSRGQSNEQFF; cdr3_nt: TGCGCCAGCAGCTCTAGGGGACAGAGCAATGAGCAGTTCTTC
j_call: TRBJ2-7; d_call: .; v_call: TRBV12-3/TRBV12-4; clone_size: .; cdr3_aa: CASNFQGQNYEQYF; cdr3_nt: TGTGCCAGCAACTTCCAGGGGCAGAACTACGAGCAGTACTTC
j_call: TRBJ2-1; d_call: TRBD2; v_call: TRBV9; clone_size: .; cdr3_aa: CASSVDPGLVLAGNEQFF; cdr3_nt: TGTGCCAGCAGCGTAGACCCCGGGTTGGTTCTAGCGGGGAATGAGCAGTTCTTC
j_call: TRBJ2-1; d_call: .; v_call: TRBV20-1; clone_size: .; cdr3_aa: CSASRASGFINEQFF; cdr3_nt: TGCAGTGCCTCCAGGGCCAGCGGATTCATCAATGAGCAGTTCTTC
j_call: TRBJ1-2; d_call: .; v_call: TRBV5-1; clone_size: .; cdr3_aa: CASREPQGNYGYTF; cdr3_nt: TGCGCCAGCCGAGAACCACAGGGCAACTATGGCTACACCTTC
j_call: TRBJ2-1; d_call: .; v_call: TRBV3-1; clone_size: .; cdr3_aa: CASSQDRRKHNEQFF; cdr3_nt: TGTGCCAGCAGCCAAGATAGGAGAAAGCACAATGAGCAGTTCTTC
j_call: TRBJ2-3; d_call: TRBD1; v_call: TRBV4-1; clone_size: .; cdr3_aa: CASSQSDRDGNTQYF; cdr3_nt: TGCGCCAGCAGCCAATCGGACAGGGACGGGAATACGCAGTATTTT
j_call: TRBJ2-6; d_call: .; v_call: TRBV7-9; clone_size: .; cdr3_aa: CASSANSGANVLTF; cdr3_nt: TGTGCCAGCAGCGCCAACTCTGGGGCCAACGTCCTGACTTTC
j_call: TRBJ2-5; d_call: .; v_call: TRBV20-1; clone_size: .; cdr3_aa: CSARARRVRETQYF; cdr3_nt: TGCAGTGCTAGAGCACGTAGGGTCAGAGAGACCCAGTACTTC
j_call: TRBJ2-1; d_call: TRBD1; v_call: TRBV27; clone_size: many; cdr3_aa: CASWGQGFINEQFF; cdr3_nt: TGTGCCAGCTGGGGACAGGGGTTTATCAATGAGCAGTTCTTC
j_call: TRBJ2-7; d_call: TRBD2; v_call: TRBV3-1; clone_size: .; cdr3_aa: CASSQPPRLAGQYF; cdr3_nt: TGTGCCAGCAGCCAACCCCCTAGACTAGCGGGACAGTACTTC
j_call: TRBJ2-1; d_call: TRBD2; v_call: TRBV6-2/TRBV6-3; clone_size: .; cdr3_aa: CASSSASGVGGQFF; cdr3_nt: TGTGCCAGCAGTTCGGCTAGCGGGGTAGGTGGGCAGTTCTTC
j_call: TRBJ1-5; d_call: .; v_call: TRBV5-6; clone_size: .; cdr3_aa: CASSFRGVKYQPQHF; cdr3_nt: TGTGCCAGCAGCTTTCGGGGGGTGAAGTATCAGCCCCAGCATTTT
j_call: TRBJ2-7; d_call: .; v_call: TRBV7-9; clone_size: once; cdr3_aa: CASSLEQGYEQYF; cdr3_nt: TGTGCCAGCAGCTTAGAGCAGGGCTACGAGCAGTACTTC
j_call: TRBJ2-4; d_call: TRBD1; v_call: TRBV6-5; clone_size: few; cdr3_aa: CASRSGQLLAKNIQYF; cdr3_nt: TGTGCCAGCAGATCGGGACAGTTACTAGCCAAAAACATTCAGTACTTC
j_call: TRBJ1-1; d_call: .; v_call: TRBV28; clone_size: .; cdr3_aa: CASSPQGRVNTEAFF; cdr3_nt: TGTGCCAGCAGTCCACAGGGTCGGGTTAACACTGAAGCTTTCTTT
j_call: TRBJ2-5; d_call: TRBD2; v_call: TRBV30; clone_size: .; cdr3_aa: CAWTGLAWETQYF; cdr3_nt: TGTGCCTGGACGGGACTAGCCTGGGAGACCCAGTACTTC
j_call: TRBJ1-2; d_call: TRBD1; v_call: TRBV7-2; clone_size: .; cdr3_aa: CASSPGTAGYGYTF; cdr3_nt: TGTGCCAGCAGCCCGGGGACAGCGGGCTATGGCTACACCTTC
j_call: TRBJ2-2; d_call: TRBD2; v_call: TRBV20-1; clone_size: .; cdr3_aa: CSARDKATRGVTGELFF; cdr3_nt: TGCAGTGCTAGAGACAAGGCAACGCGGGGGGTAACCGGGGAGCTGTTTTTT
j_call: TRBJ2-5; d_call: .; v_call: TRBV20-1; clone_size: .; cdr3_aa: CSASPDSLQETQYF; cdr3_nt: TGCAGTGCTAGTCCGGACTCCCTCCAAGAGACCCAGTACTTC